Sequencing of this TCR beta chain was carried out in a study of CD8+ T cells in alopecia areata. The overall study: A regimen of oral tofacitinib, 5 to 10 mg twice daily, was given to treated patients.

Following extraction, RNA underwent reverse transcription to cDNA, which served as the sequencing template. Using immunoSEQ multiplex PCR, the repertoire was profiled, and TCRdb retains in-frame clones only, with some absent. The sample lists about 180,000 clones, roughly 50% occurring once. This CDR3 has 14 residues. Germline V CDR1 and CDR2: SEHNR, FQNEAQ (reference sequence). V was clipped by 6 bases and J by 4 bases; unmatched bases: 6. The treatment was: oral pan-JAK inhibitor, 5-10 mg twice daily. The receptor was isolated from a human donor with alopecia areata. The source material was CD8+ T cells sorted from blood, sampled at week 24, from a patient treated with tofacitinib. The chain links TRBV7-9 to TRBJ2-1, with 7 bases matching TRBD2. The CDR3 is CASRWGGRYNEQFF. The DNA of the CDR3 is TGTGCCAGCAGATGGGGGGGTCGATACAATGAGCAGTTCTTC. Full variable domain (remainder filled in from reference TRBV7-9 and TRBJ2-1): DTGVSQNPRHKITKRGQNVTFRCDPISEHNRLYWYRQTLGQGPEFLTYFQNEAQLEKSRLLSDRFSAERPKGSFSTLEIQRTEQGDSAMYLCASRWGGRYNEQFFGPGTRLTVL.